This entry lists 31 T cell receptor beta chains sequenced from one sample in a study of blood T cells in healthy people across ages. Sample-barcoded 5' priming and a J-beta primer mix drove a second PCR of roughly 6 to 12 cycles. TCRdb redid the calling of the 5' RACE reads with MiXCR, one entry per CDR3 protein. The sample gives roughly 1,500,000 distinct CDR3 sequences, 30% to 40% of which show up once; 10% to 12% is in the top ten. The specimen sequenced was blood. The receptors were gathered from a woman in her twenties or thirties in good health.

V and J are TRBV3-1 and TRBJ2-1; TRBD2 matches at 7 bases. V lost 3 bases, J lost 3 bases, and 5 bases stayed unmatched. In germline, CDR1 is LGHDT, CDR2 YNNKEL (reference sequence). The CDR3 runs 15 residues. CDR3 protein: CASSHKSGGYNEQFF. The CDR3 DNA reads TGTGCCAGCAGCCACAAGTCGGGGGGCTACAATGAGCAGTTCTTC.

This clonotype was seen a single time. The chain employs TRBV7-8 and TRBJ2-3; 8 nucleotides agree with TRBD2. V lost 2 bases to trimming and J lost 0 bases; unmatched junction nucleotides: 16. This CDR3 has 20 amino acids. The germline V gene encodes CDR1 SGHVS and CDR2 FQNEAQ. Here the CDR3 DNA reads TGTGCCAGCAGCTTACGAGGGATCGGGGGGGCCTTTATGAGCACAGATACGCAGTATTTT. Translated, it gives CASSLRGIGGAFMSTDTQYF.

This clonotype was observed many times. The chain is built from TRBV7-3 and TRBJ2-6; no reliable D call. Trimming removed 2 bases at V and 2 bases at J, with 7 bases between. CDR1 SGHTA and CDR2 FQGTGA come from the germline V gene. The CDR3 runs to 15 residues. The CDR3 DNA follows: TGTGCCAGCAGCTTAGCTTTCCCTGGGGCCAACGTCCTGACTTTC. Protein product: CASSLAFPGANVLTF.

V gene TRBV7-3 combines with J gene TRBJ2-1; 9 positions match TRBD2. The CDR3 covers 15 residues. Per the germline V gene, CDR1 is SGHTA and CDR2 is FQGTGA. V lost 2 bases and J lost 8; bases outside the gene matches: 7. CDR3 sequence: CASSLASGKSDEQFF. Here the CDR3 DNA reads TGTGCCAGCAGCTTAGCTAGCGGGAAGTCCGATGAGCAGTTCTTC.

V usage is TRBV10-2 and J usage is TRBJ1-2; D is undetermined. V gave up 0 bases and J gave up 8 bases, with 16 bases separating them. Germline CDR1 reads WSHSY; CDR2 reads SAAADI. This CDR3 has 15 amino acids. The chain's CDR3 is CASSESNVGAWGYTF. The CDR3 nucleotides read TGCGCCAGCAGTGAGTCGAACGTGGGCGCATGGGGCTACACCTTC.

This rearrangement joins TRBV6-1 to TRBJ1-1; D gene unclear. CDR3 size: 14 residues. Trimming took 4 bases from V and 1 from J, leaving 10 bases between them. The germline gives CDR1 MNHNS, CDR2 SASEGT. The DNA for the CDR3 is TGTGCCAGCAGTGTAGATTCCGGGAACACTGAAGCTTTCTTT. It yields the protein CASSVDSGNTEAFF.

This clonotype was picked up a small number of times. This chain uses TRBV4-1 with TRBJ1-1, with no clear D. Germline values: CDR1 MGHRA, CDR2 YSYEKL. The CDR3 extends over 18 amino acids. V dropped 1 base and J dropped 2 bases, with 20 bases sitting between them. The CDR3 DNA reads TGCGCCAGCAGCCAAGGTAGGCACTCGGGGAGATCAAACACTGAAGCTTTCTTT. Its translation: CASSQGRHSGRSNTEAFF.

The chain has TRBV5-1 and TRBJ2-4; perhaps TRBD2 as D (5 bases). The last part of the DNA fits TRBJ2-7 better; the J call may be wrong. The CDR3 totals 14 residues. CDR1 is SGHRS and CDR2 is YFSETQ in the germline V gene. CDR3 region: CASSQGLHAYEQYF. The CDR3 DNA follows: TGCGCCAGCAGCCAAGGACTCCACGCCTACGAGCAGTACTTC.

This chain links TRBV7-9 with TRBJ2-5, with a tentative D call TRBD1 (6 bases). Germline-derived CDR1 and CDR2 are SEHNR and FQNEAQ (reference sequence). This CDR3 comprises 16 residues. V lost 1 base and J lost 7, with 19 bases in between. CDR3 in DNA: TGTGCCAGCAGCTTAGAACAGGGACACCCTCGGGGGACCCAGTACTTC. Translation gives CASSLEQGHPRGTQYF. The full variable domain, completed using reference TRBV7-9 and TRBJ2-5, is DTGVSQNPRHKITKRGQNVTFRCDPISEHNRLYWYRQTLGQGPEFLTYFQNEAQLEKSRLLSDRFSAERPKGSFSTLEIQRTEQGDSAMYLCASSLEQGHPRGTQYFGPGTRLLVL.

On this clonotype itself: At one boundary the junction diverges from the germline segment, which might be a read error. This chain links TRBV5-1 with TRBJ1-1; D not certain. Germline values: CDR1 SGHRS, CDR2 YFSETQ. The CDR3 is 13 residues long. The CDR3, as DNA: TGTGCCAGCAGCGACTTAGCGATAAACAAGGCTTTCTTT. Translation gives CASSDLAINKAFF.

V usage is TRBV28 and J usage is TRBJ2-3; TRBD2 might be the D (5 bases). The V end lost 7 bases, the J end lost 6 bases, and 20 bases lay between the germline ends. This CDR3 is built from 15 residues. Germline V CDR1 and CDR2: MDHEN, SYDVKM. This CDR3 reads CASNRRDSLLDTQYF. CDR3 nucleotides: TGTGCCAGCAACCGCCGGGATAGCTTGTTGGATACGCAGTATTTT.

V and J are TRBV6-1 and TRBJ2-5, with TRBD1 matching over 11 bases. Germline CDR1 and CDR2: MNHNS and SASEGT. With V trimmed by 6 bases and J by 5 bases, 5 bases remained unmatched. This CDR3 is built from 14 residues. CDR3 region: CASRRTGGLETQYF. The CDR3 DNA reads as TGTGCCAGCAGGCGGACAGGGGGCCTGGAGACCCAGTACTTC.

The J gene is TRBJ1-6, the V gene TRBV12-3 or TRBV12-4, with D possibly TRBD1 on 6 matching bases. V was cut by 7 bases and J by 6 bases, with 10 bases left in between. The CDR3 contains 13 residues. The CDR3 loop reads CASTSGANSPLHF. In nucleotides, the CDR3 is TGTGCCAGCACTTCAGGGGCTAATTCACCCCTCCACTTT.

This chain uses TRBV20-1 with TRBJ1-4; tentatively, D is TRBD1 (6 bases). The germline gives CDR1 DFQATT, CDR2 SNEGSKA (reference sequence). This CDR3 comprises 15 residues. V gave up 0 bases and J gave up 5 bases, with 13 bases separating them. The CDR3, as DNA: TGCAGTGCTAGAGAAGCAGGGGTGTACAATGAAAAACTGTTTTTT. It is translated as CSAREAGVYNEKLFF.

The rearrangement uses TRBV5-1 and TRBJ2-5, with TRBD2 matching over 12 bases. In germline, CDR1 is SGHRS, CDR2 YFSETQ. This CDR3 is 17 amino acids long. V trimming: 0 bases; J trimming: 0 bases; junction bases outside the gene matches: 3. The CDR3 region is CASSLVGLAGYQETQYF. The CDR3 DNA reads as TGCGCCAGCAGCTTGGTAGGACTAGCGGGGTACCAAGAGACCCAGTACTTC.

The table lists this clonotype with a few counts. V is TRBV28 and J is TRBJ1-6; D ambiguous. CDR1 MDHEN and CDR2 SYDVKM come from the germline V gene. Trimming shortened V by 3 bases and J by 6 bases, and 18 bases separated the two germline ends. This CDR3 contains 17 residues. CDR3 loop: CASSLIQSANRNSPLHF. CDR3 sequence (DNA): TGTGCCAGCAGTTTGATTCAGTCGGCAAACCGTAATTCACCCCTCCACTTT.

The chain uses TRBV29-1 and TRBJ2-3, with D unclear. The germline gives CDR1 SQVTM, CDR2 ANQGSEA. The CDR3 has 13 residues. The V end was cut by 5 bases, the J end by 1 base, with 10 bases between. CDR3 sequence: CSVHRMGTDTQYF. The DNA of the CDR3 is TGCAGCGTTCATCGTATGGGCACAGATACGCAGTATTTT.

The chain carries TRBV20-1 and TRBJ2-5; D is undetermined. The CDR3 is 14 amino acids. Trimming cost V 5 bases and J 0 bases, with 13 bases left between them. CDR1 is DFQATT and CDR2 is SNEGSKA in the germline V gene (reference sequence). The CDR3 here is CSAVPQEYQETQYF. DNA for the CDR3: TGCAGTGCTGTTCCCCAGGAATACCAAGAGACCCAGTACTTC.

DNA for the CDR3: TGTGCCAGCAGCCAAGTCGGGGTAGCCCAGTACTTC. It encodes CASSQVGVAQYF. V and J are TRBV14 and TRBJ2-5; D possibly corresponds to TRBD2 (5 bases). V was trimmed by 1 base and J by 9 bases, leaving 9 bases between them. CDR3 length: 12 amino acids. CDR1 and CDR2 from the germline V gene are SGHDN and FVKESK. The variable domain in full, completed from reference TRBV14 and TRBJ2-5, reads EAGVTQFPSHSVIEKGQTVTLRCDPISGHDNLYWYRRVMGKEIKFLLHFVKESKQDESGMPNNRFLAERTGGTYSTLKVQPAELEDSGVYFCASSQVGVAQYFGPGTRLLVL.

This clonotype was seen more than once but under ten times. The chain joins TRBV11-2 to TRBJ2-7; D gene unclear. The CDR3 consists of 13 residues. Trimming removed 3 bases from V and 5 bases from J, with 11 bases in between. Germline V gene sequence: CDR1 SGHAT, CDR2 FQNNGV. This CDR3 reads CASSFDIFNEQYF. In nucleotides, the CDR3 is TGTGCCAGCAGCTTCGACATCTTTAACGAGCAGTACTTC.

The V call is TRBV28, the J call TRBJ2-7; maybe TRBD2 (6 bases). CDR3 length: 16 amino acids. V was trimmed by 3 bases and J by 2 bases, leaving 17 bases between them. The germline CDR1 and CDR2 sequences are MDHEN and SYDVKM. In DNA, the CDR3 is TGTGCCAGCAGTTTTCACGGATCCCGGGGGACCTACGAGCAGTACTTC. Amino acid sequence: CASSFHGSRGTYEQYF.

Notes on this clonotype: A clone one base away is much larger, so this may be a read error. The chain has TRBV20-1 and TRBJ2-7; 13 nucleotides align to TRBD2. J lost 12 bases, V lost 4 bases, and 18 bases had no gene match. Germline CDR1 and CDR2: DFQATT and SNEGSKA (reference sequence). The CDR3 loop spans 16 amino acids. The CDR3 is CSAIGQQGTSGETRYF. The CDR3 bases are TGCAGTGCTATCGGCCAGCAAGGGACTAGCGGGGAGACCCGGTACTTC.

The CDR3 coding sequence is TGTGCCAGCAGTACTTACAGGGATCCACCCCTCCACTTT. It specifies CASSTYRDPPLHF. This sequence joins TRBV12-3 or TRBV12-4 and TRBJ1-6; D is possibly TRBD1 (6 bases). This CDR3 comprises 13 residues. V lost 5 bases, J lost 11 bases, and 13 bases lay in between.

As concerns this clonotype: A much bigger clone sits one base away, suggesting this may be a read error. J is TRBJ2-7 and V is TRBV9; D unclear. Germline assignment: CDR1 SGDLS and CDR2 YYNGEE. The CDR3 length is 14 residues. Written as DNA, the CDR3 is TGTGCCATCTACACGAACGGCTCCGGCTACGGGCAGTACTTC. Protein: CAIYTNGSGYGQYF.

The V and J genes are TRBV28 and TRBJ2-5; 9 positions match TRBD1. V dropped 2 bases and J dropped 6; count of bases not matched to a gene: 13. Germline V gives CDR1 MDHEN, CDR2 SYDVKM. The CDR3 covers 17 residues. The CDR3 nucleotides read TGTGCCAGCAGTTTACCCAACCCCCGGGACAGGGACAAGACCCAGTACTTC. It translates to CASSLPNPRDRDKTQYF.

The chain carries TRBV7-8 and TRBJ2-7; tentative D call: TRBD1 (5 bases). Germline CDR1 reads SGHVS; CDR2 reads FQNEAQ. This CDR3 region has 15 residues. The V gene lost 1 base and the J gene lost 4 bases, with 14 bases spanning the gap. This chain's CDR3 is CASSLEGPRSYEQYF. In nucleotides, the CDR3 is TGTGCCAGCAGCTTAGAGGGGCCAAGAAGTTACGAGCAGTACTTC.

This chain uses TRBV11-2 with TRBJ1-1; TRBD1 might be the D (6 bases). This CDR3 is built from 14 residues. V was trimmed by 1 base and J by 5 bases, leaving 11 bases between them. CDR1 SGHAT and CDR2 FQNNGV come from the germline V gene. CDR3: CASSLAGGQTEAFF. CDR3 DNA: TGTGCCAGCAGCTTAGCCGGGGGGCAGACTGAAGCTTTCTTT. The complete variable domain, with remaining parts taken from reference TRBV11-2 and TRBJ1-1, reads EAGVAQSPRYKIIEKRQSVAFWCNPISGHATLYWYQQILGQGPKLLIQFQNNGVVDDSQLPKDRFSAERLKGVDSTLKIQPAKLEDSAVYLCASSLAGGQTEAFFGQGTRLTVV.

This chain uses TRBV20-1 with TRBJ2-1, with 8 bases that match TRBD1. The CDR3 consists of 14 residues. V lost 6 bases, J lost 2 bases, and 6 bases stayed unmatched. CDR1 is DFQATT and CDR2 is SNEGSKA in the germline V gene (reference sequence). CDR3 in amino acids: CSAKGQGAYNEQFF. The CDR3, as DNA: TGCAGTGCAAAAGGACAGGGCGCCTACAATGAGCAGTTCTTC.

This clonotype occurred many times. The chain uses TRBV28 and TRBJ2-7; 9 bases are a match to TRBD2. Germline values: CDR1 MDHEN, CDR2 SYDVKM. This CDR3 spans 14 amino acids. V dropped 4 bases and J dropped 5; count of bases not matched to a gene: 6. The DNA for the CDR3 is TGTGCCAGCAGTTCCATAGCGGGAGTCCACGAGCAGTACTTC. It is translated as CASSSIAGVHEQYF.

The CDR3 sequence is CANSLREETQYF. The CDR3 region has the DNA TGTGCCAACAGCCTCAGGGAAGAGACCCAGTACTTC. V gene TRBV12-3 or TRBV12-4 combines with J gene TRBJ2-5, with D possibly TRBD1 on 5 matching bases. This CDR3 region has 12 residues. Trimming left V 10 bases short and J 3 bases short, with 12 bases between.

The genes are TRBV15 and TRBJ1-2; D perhaps matches TRBD1 (6 bases). Trimming left V 10 bases short and J 5 bases short, with 17 bases between. The CDR3 runs 13 residues. Germline-derived CDR1 and CDR2 are LNHNV and YYDKDF (reference sequence). The CDR3 region has the DNA TGTGCCAGGGGGACACGGCGACTTTATGGCTACACCTTC. This encodes CARGTRRLYGYTF. Using reference TRBV15 and TRBJ1-2 for the parts outside the CDR3, the full variable domain is DAMVIQNPRYQVTQFGKPVTLSCSQTLNHNVMYWYQQKSSQAPKLLFHYYDKDFNNEADTPDNFQSRRPNTSFCFLDIRSPGLGDTAMYLCARGTRRLYGYTFGSGTRLTVV.